Below are 2 T cell receptor beta chains sequenced from a single sample in a study of tumor-infiltrating lymphocytes in oesophageal squamous cell carcinoma (dated by TCRdb to about 2016). The library was generated by PCR. Reads for this sample came from an Illumina HiSeq 2000. The public reads were run again by TCRdb, first through fastp at Q25 and then through MiXCR, and only productive beta chains were kept. Identical CDR3 proteins give one entry, which carries the most common genes and DNA. This sample lists 9,000 to 13,000 distinct CDR3 sequences; around three fifths were detected once. The ten most abundant clones make up 33% of the sample. The sequenced sample consisted of esophageal tumor tissue. The origin of the receptors is a male donor with esophageal squamous cell carcinoma.

This chain links TRBV30 with TRBJ2-5; D is perhaps TRBD2 (6 bases). TRBJ2-1 matches the DNA end more closely, so the J call is doubtful. Germline CDR1 is GTSNPN and CDR2 is SVGIG (reference sequence). The CDR3 consists of 14 residues. The CDR3 reads CAWSGRLGEDEQFF. In nucleotides, the CDR3 is TGTGCCTGGAGTGGACGACTAGGGGAGGATGAGCAGTTCTTC.

The DNA of the CDR3 is TGTGCCAGCAGCCAGGGTGGGGGGAATGAGCAGTACTTC. Its translation: CASSQGGGNEQYF. The chain joins TRBV7-3 to TRBJ2-5, with a weak D call TRBD2 (6 bases). The V end was cut by 5 bases, the J end by 11 bases, with 18 bases between. This CDR3 is 13 amino acids long. From germline, CDR1 is SGHTA and CDR2 FQGTGA.